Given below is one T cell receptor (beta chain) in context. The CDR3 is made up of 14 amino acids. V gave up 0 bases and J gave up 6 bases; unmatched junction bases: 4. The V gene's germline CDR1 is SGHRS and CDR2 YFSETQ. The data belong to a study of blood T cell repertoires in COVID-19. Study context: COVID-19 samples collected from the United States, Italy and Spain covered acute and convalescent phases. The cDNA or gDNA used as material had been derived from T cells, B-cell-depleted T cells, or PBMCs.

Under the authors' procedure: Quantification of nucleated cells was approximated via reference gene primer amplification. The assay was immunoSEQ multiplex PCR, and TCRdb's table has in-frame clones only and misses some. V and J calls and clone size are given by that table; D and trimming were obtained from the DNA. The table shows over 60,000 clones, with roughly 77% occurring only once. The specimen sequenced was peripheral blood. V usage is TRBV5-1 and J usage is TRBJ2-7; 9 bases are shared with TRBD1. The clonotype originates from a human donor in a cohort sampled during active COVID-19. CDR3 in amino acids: CASSLGDRAGEQYF. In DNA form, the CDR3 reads TGCGCCAGCAGCTTGGGGGACAGGGCAGGCGAGCAGTACTTC.